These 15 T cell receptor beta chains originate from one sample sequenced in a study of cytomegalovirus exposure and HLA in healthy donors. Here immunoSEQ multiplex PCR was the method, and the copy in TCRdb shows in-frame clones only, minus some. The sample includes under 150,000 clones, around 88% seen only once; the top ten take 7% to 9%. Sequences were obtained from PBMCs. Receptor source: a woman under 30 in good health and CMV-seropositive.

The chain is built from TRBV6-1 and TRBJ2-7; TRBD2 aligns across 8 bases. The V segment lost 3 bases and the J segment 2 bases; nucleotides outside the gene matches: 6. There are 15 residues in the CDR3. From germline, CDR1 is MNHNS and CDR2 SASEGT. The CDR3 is CASSDHGGGTYEQYF. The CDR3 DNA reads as TGTGCCAGCAGTGACCACGGGGGGGGGACCTACGAGCAGTACTTC.

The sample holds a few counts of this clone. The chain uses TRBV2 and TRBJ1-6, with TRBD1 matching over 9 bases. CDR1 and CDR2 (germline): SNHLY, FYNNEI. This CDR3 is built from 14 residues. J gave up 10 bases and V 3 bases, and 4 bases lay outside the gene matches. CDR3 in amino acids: CASSDGTGRSPLHF. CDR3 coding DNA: TGTGCCAGCAGTGACGGGACAGGGCGCTCACCCCTCCACTTT.

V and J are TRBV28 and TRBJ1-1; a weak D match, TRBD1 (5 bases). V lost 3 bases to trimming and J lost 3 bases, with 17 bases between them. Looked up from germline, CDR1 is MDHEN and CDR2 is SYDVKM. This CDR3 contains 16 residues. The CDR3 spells CASSFGRRGTHTEAFF. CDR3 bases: TGTGCCAGCAGTTTCGGGAGGAGAGGGACCCACACTGAAGCTTTCTTT.

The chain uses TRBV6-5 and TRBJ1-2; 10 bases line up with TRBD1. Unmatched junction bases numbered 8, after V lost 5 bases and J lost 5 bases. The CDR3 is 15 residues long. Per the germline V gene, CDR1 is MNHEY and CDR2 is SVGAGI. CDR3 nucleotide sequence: TGTGCCAGCAGTAACCCACGGGACAGGGGATATGGCTACACCTTC. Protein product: CASSNPRDRGYGYTF.

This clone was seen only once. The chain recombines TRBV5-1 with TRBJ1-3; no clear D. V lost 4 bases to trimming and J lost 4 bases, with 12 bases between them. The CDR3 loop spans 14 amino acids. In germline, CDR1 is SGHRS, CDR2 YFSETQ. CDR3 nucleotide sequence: TGCGCCAGCAGCGAGGCCTCCCAGGGAAACACCATATATTTT. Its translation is CASSEASQGNTIYF.

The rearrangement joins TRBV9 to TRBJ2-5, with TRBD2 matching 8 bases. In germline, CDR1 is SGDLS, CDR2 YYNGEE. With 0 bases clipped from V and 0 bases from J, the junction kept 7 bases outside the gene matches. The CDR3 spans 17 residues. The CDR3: CASSVGRGGMYQETQYF. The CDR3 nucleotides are TGTGCCAGCAGCGTAGGACGGGGGGGGATGTACCAAGAGACCCAGTACTTC.

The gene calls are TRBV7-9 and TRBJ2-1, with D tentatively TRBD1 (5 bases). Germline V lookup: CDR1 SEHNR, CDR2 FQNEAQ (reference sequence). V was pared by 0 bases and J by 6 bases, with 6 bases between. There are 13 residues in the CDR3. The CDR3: CASSLARVNEQFF. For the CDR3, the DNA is TGTGCCAGCAGCTTAGCCAGGGTCAATGAGCAGTTCTTC.

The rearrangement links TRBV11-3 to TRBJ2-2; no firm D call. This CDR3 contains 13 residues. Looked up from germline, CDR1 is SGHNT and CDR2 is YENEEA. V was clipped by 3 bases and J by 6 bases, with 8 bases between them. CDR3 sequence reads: CASSFGLAGELFF. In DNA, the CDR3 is TGTGCCAGCAGCTTCGGGTTGGCCGGGGAGCTGTTTTTT.

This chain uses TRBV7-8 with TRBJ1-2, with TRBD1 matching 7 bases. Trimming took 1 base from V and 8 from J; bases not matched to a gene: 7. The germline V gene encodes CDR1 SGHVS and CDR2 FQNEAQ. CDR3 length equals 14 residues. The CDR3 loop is CASSLVGQPFGYTF. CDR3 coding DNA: TGTGCCAGCAGCTTAGTGGGACAGCCTTTCGGCTACACCTTC.

The CDR3 nucleotides read TGCGCCAGCAGCCCCGGTCTAGCGGCCTACGAGCAGTACTTC. Its translation is CASSPGLAAYEQYF. V and J are TRBV5-1 and TRBJ2-7; 7 bases are shared with TRBD2. Per the germline V gene, CDR1 is SGHRS and CDR2 is YFSETQ. V trimming: 4 bases; J trimming: 2 bases; junction bases outside the gene matches: 6. The CDR3 has 14 residues.

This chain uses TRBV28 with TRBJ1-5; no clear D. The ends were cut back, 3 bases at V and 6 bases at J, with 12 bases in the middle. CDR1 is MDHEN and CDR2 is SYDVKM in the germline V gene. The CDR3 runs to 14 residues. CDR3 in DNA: TGTGCCAGCAGTTTTCCAAGCCCCGGTCAGCCCCAGCATTTT. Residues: CASSFPSPGQPQHF.

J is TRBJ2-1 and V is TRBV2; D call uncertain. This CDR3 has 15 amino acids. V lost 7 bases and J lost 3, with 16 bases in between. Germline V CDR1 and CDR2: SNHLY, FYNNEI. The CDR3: CASTDDIYNYNEQFF. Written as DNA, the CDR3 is TGTGCCAGCACTGATGACATCTACAACTACAATGAGCAGTTCTTC.

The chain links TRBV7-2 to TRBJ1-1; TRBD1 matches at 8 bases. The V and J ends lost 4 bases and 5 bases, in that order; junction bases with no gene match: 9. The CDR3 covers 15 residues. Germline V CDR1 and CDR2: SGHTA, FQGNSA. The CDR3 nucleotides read TGTGCCAGCAGCTCCCAGGGGGCGCGAGGGACTGAAGCTTTCTTT. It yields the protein CASSSQGARGTEAFF.

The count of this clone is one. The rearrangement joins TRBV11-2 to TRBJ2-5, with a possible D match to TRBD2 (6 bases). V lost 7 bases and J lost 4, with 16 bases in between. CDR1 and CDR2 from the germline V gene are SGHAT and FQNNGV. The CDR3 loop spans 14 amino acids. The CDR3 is CASTPRRRGETQYF. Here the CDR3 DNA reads TGTGCCAGCACCCCCAGACGGAGGGGAGAGACCCAGTACTTC.

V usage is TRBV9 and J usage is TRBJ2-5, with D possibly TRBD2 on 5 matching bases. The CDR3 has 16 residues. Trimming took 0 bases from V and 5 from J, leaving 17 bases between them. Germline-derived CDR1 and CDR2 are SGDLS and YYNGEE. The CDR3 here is CASSVGPGLARETQYF. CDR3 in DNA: TGTGCCAGCAGCGTAGGCCCCGGACTGGCTCGCGAGACCCAGTACTTC.